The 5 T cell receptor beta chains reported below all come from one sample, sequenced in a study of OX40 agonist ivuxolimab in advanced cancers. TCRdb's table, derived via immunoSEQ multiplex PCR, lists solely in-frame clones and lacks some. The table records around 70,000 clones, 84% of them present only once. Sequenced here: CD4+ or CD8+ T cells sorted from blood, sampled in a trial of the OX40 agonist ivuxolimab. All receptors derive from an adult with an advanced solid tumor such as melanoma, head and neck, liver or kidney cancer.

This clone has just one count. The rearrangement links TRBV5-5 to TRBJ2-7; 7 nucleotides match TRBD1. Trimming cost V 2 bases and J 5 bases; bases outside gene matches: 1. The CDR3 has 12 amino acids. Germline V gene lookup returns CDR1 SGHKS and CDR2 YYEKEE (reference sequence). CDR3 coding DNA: TGTGCCAGCAGCTTTACAGGGGACGAGCAGTACTTC. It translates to CASSFTGDEQYF. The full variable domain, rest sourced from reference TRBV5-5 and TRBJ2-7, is DAGVTQSPTHLIKTRGQQVTLRCSPISGHKSVSWYQQVLGQGPQFIFQYYEKEERGRGNFPDRFSARQFPNYSSELNVNALLLGDSALYLCASSFTGDEQYFGPGTRLTVT.

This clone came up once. The CDR3 DNA reads TGTGCCACCCAAACGAGAGGTAAGTACGAGCAGTACTTC. Translated: CATQTRGKYEQYF. The rearrangement joins TRBV2 to TRBJ2-7; D gene uncertain. This CDR3 has 13 amino acids. Trimming stripped 10 bases from V and 4 bases from J, with 17 bases between. CDR1 and CDR2 (germline): SNHLY, FYNNEI.

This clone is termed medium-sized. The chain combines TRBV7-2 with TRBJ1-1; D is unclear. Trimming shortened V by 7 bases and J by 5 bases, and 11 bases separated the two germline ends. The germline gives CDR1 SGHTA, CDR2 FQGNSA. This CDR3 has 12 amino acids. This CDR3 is CASIRFGTEAFF. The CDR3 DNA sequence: TGTGCCAGCATCCGATTTGGAACTGAAGCTTTCTTT.

CDR3 nucleotides: TGTGCCAGCAGCCCTCGTGGGGGGGTTTCCACTGAAGCTTTCTTT. Amino acid sequence: CASSPRGGVSTEAFF. The genes are TRBV7-3 and TRBJ1-1, with a tentative D call TRBD1 (5 bases). The germline V gene has CDR1 SGHTA and CDR2 FQGTGA. The CDR3 loop spans 15 amino acids. Trimming removed 5 bases at V and 4 bases at J, with 17 bases between.

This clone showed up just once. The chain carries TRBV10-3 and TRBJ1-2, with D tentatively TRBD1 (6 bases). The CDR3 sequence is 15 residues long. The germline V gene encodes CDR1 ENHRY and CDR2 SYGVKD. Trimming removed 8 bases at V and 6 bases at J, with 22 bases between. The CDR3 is CAILGAITGSNGYTF. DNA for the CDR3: TGTGCCATCTTAGGAGCCATTACAGGGTCAAATGGCTACACCTTC.